Shown below are 27 T cell receptor beta chains from a single sample sequenced in a study of CD8 T cells in Susac syndrome. An amount of RNA that ranged from 0.5 to 1 ug was reverse transcribed with random hexamers. One entry per CDR3 protein, called by TCRdb with MiXCR from the immunoSEQ multiplex PCR reads. The table has over 350,000 distinct CDR3 sequences, approximately 85% seen once. The source material was CD8+ T cells from PBMCs. These receptors originate from a human donor with multiple sclerosis.

The chain combines TRBV12-3 or TRBV12-4 with TRBJ1-1; D uncertain. Trimming removed 1 base from V and 7 bases from J, with 16 bases in between. The CDR3 loop spans 15 amino acids. CDR3 sequence: CASSLGRAPRIEAFF. The CDR3 DNA sequence: TGTGCCAGCAGTTTAGGAAGGGCCCCGAGGATTGAAGCTTTCTTT.

Only a few counts were recorded for this clonotype. The rearrangement joins TRBV5-1 to TRBJ2-7; TRBD2 might be the D (7 bases). V lost 1 base and J 5 bases, leaving 13 bases between the germline ends. The CDR3 covers 14 residues. Germline values: CDR1 SGHRS, CDR2 YFSETQ. DNA for the CDR3: TGCGCCAGCAGCTTGTGGGCGGGGGCGGACGAGCAGTACTTC. Its translation: CASSLWAGADEQYF.

This clonotype was seen only once. V and J are TRBV27 and TRBJ2-7; D is possibly TRBD2 (6 bases). Germline assignment: CDR1 MNHEY and CDR2 SMNVEV (reference sequence). V was cut by 5 bases and J by 4 bases, with 15 bases left in between. The CDR3 is 14 amino acids. This chain's CDR3 is CASSTNLRGYEQYF. The CDR3 DNA follows: TGTGCCAGCAGTACGAATTTGCGGGGATACGAGCAGTACTTC.

The chain uses TRBV7-9 and TRBJ2-7; D not certain. V was pared by 0 bases and J by 5 bases, with 8 bases between. This CDR3 has 13 amino acids. The germline V gene encodes CDR1 SEHNR and CDR2 FQNEAQ (reference sequence). The CDR3 region is CASSLASADEQYF. CDR3 DNA sequence: TGTGCCAGCAGCTTAGCATCTGCGGACGAGCAGTACTTC.

This clonotype was seen only once. The chain employs TRBV6-5 and TRBJ2-7, with 7 bases that match TRBD1. After removal of 2 bases from V and 4 bases from J, the junction contained 5 bases not matched to a gene. The CDR3 contains 14 residues. From germline, CDR1 is MNHEY and CDR2 SVGAGI. The CDR3 region is CASSYRGLGYEQYF. The CDR3 nucleotides read TGTGCCAGCAGTTACAGGGGGCTCGGATACGAGCAGTACTTC.

V usage is TRBV2 and J usage is TRBJ2-1, with D possibly being TRBD2 (6 bases). The germline V gene has CDR1 SNHLY and CDR2 FYNNEI. The CDR3 runs 13 residues. The V gene lost 8 bases and the J gene lost 5 bases, with 13 bases spanning the gap. CDR3 in DNA: TGTGCCAGCCTCGGGAGACTAGACAATGAGCAGTTCTTC. Translating it yields CASLGRLDNEQFF.

Only one count was recorded for this clonotype. The genes are TRBV7-2 and TRBJ1-5, with D perhaps TRBD1 (5 bases). V gave up 5 bases and J gave up 6 bases, with 17 bases separating them. The CDR3 runs to 15 residues. Germline CDR1 and CDR2: SGHTA and FQGNSA. CDR3 nucleotide sequence: TGTGCCAGCAGCGCCCACGCCGGGGCAGCTCAGCCCCAGCATTTT. It specifies CASSAHAGAAQPQHF.

The chain recombines TRBV2 with TRBJ2-7; 9 positions agree with TRBD1. Germline V CDR1 and CDR2: SNHLY, FYNNEI. This CDR3 has 16 residues. The J segment lost 2 bases and the V segment lost 4 bases, leaving 9 bases of the junction unmatched. CDR3 coding DNA: TGTGCCAGCAGTGTGAGTGTGGGACAGGGAACCTACGAGCAGTACTTC. Translating it yields CASSVSVGQGTYEQYF.

The CDR3 loop is CASLPAGYNEQFF. CDR3 coding DNA: TGTGCCAGCTTGCCGGCGGGTTACAATGAGCAGTTCTTC. The V call is TRBV6-2 or TRBV6-3, the J call TRBJ2-1; D may be TRBD2 (5 bases). The CDR3 sequence is 13 residues long. Trimming cost V 8 bases and J 4 bases, with 12 bases left between them. Germline V gene lookup returns CDR1 MNHEY and CDR2 SVGEGT.

The chain joins TRBV6-2 or TRBV6-3 to TRBJ2-4; D is possibly TRBD1 (6 bases). The CDR3 runs 15 residues. The germline V gene encodes CDR1 MNHEY and CDR2 SVGEGT. Trimming took off 5 bases at V and 0 bases at J, with 11 bases between the two ends. CDR3 amino acids: CASSQGPLAKNIQYF. CDR3 DNA: TGTGCCAGCAGTCAGGGGCCTCTAGCCAAAAACATTCAGTACTTC.

The V call is TRBV5-1, the J call TRBJ2-1; D is perhaps TRBD2 (6 bases). The CDR3 length is 12 residues. Germline V lookup: CDR1 SGHRS, CDR2 YFSETQ. Trimming pared 4 bases from V and 12 bases from J, leaving 14 bases between. CDR3 amino acids: CASSHDRDLQFF. DNA for the CDR3: TGCGCCAGCAGCCATGACCGGGACTTGCAGTTCTTC. The whole variable domain, remainder taken from reference TRBV5-1 and TRBJ2-1, is KAGVTQTPRYLIKTRGQQVTLSCSPISGHRSVSWYQQTPGQGLQFLFEYFSETQRNKGNFPGRFSGRQFSNSRSEMNVSTLELGDSALYLCASSHDRDLQFFGPGTRLTVL.

The J gene is TRBJ1-1, the V gene TRBV4-1; possible D gene TRBD1, 6 bases. V shed 9 bases and J shed 6 bases, with 20 bases lying between them. Germline V lookup: CDR1 MGHRA, CDR2 YSYEKL. This CDR3 spans 14 amino acids. The chain's CDR3 is CASRKGGGGPEAFF. CDR3 nucleotides: TGCGCCAGTCGTAAAGGAGGGGGGGGCCCTGAAGCTTTCTTT.

V gene TRBV27 combines with J gene TRBJ1-1; D is unclear. Trimming stripped 4 bases from V and 1 base from J, with 7 bases between. There are 13 residues in the CDR3. Germline CDR1 and CDR2: MNHEY and SMNVEV (reference sequence). The CDR3 spells CASSYQKNTEAFF. CDR3 bases: TGTGCCAGCAGTTACCAGAAGAACACTGAAGCTTTCTTT.

The CDR3 sequence is CASSSGQPFYGYTF. DNA for the CDR3: TGTGCCAGCAGCTCGGGACAGCCTTTCTATGGCTACACCTTC. This chain uses TRBV7-9 with TRBJ1-2, with 7 bases lining up with TRBD1. Germline V gene data show CDR1 as SEHNR and CDR2 as FQNEAQ (reference sequence). V dropped 4 bases and J dropped 4; count of bases not matched to a gene: 6. This CDR3 has 14 amino acids.

CDR3 loop: CASSYSRTIPTDTQYF. DNA of the CDR3: TGTGCCAGCAGTTACTCTAGAACTATTCCCACAGATACGCAGTATTTT. The rearrangement joins TRBV6-2 or TRBV6-3 to TRBJ2-3; D unresolved. The CDR3 consists of 16 residues. The germline CDR1 and CDR2 sequences are MNHEY and SVGEGT. Trimming took off 0 bases at V and 2 bases at J, with 12 bases between the two ends.

This chain links TRBV6-1 with TRBJ1-5, with D tentatively TRBD1 (6 bases). The germline CDR1 and CDR2 sequences are MNHNS and SASEGT. The ends were cut back, 2 bases at V and 2 bases at J, with 13 bases in the middle. The CDR3 has 16 amino acids. CDR3 protein: CASSEWEGEGNQPQHF. The CDR3 coding sequence is TGTGCCAGCAGTGAATGGGAGGGGGAAGGCAATCAGCCCCAGCATTTT.

This clonotype came up once. This chain connects TRBV9 to TRBJ1-1; a possible D gene is TRBD1 (6 bases). Trimming shortened V by 3 bases and J by 1 base, and 10 bases separated the two germline ends. Germline V CDR1 and CDR2: SGDLS, YYNGEE. The CDR3 covers 14 residues. CDR3 region: CASSAGAANTEAFF. For the CDR3, the DNA is TGTGCCAGCAGCGCGGGGGCGGCGAACACTGAAGCTTTCTTT.

This clonotype has a handful of counts. The rearrangement uses TRBV10-3 and TRBJ2-7; a possible D gene is TRBD2 (5 bases). Trimming left V 6 bases short and J 2 bases short, with 5 bases between. CDR3 size: 11 residues. CDR1 is ENHRY, CDR2 SYGVKD, per germline. CDR3 protein: CAISGTYEQYF. In DNA, the CDR3 is TGTGCCATCAGCGGGACCTACGAGCAGTACTTC.

This clonotype came up a few times. V usage is TRBV6-1 and J usage is TRBJ1-1, with D possibly TRBD1 on 6 matching bases. V was cut by 2 bases and J by 8 bases, with 18 bases left in between. CDR3 length: 15 residues. Germline CDR1 reads MNHNS; CDR2 reads SASEGT. DNA of the CDR3: TGTGCCAGCAGTGAATCGACAGAGGACAGCCTCGAAGCTTTCTTT. This encodes CASSESTEDSLEAFF.

This chain uses TRBV12-3 or TRBV12-4 with TRBJ2-5; 9 nucleotides line up with TRBD2. Trimming removed 5 bases from V and 4 bases from J; junction bases left unmatched: 5. The CDR3 consists of 14 residues. CDR3 sequence (DNA): TGTGCCAGCAGTCGGCTAGCGGGGATAGAGACCCAGTACTTC. It codes for CASSRLAGIETQYF.

A single count supports this clonotype. The chain couples TRBV11-2 to TRBJ2-2; D remains ambiguous. V was trimmed by 1 base and J by 3 bases, leaving 12 bases between them. There are 16 residues in the CDR3. Germline CDR1 reads SGHAT; CDR2 reads FQNNGV. The DNA for the CDR3 is TGTGCCAGCAGCTTAGTGTGGAACACTCACACCGGGGAGCTGTTTTTT. Its protein product is CASSLVWNTHTGELFF.

The chain employs TRBV25-1 and TRBJ1-1, with 7 bases matching TRBD1. From germline, CDR1 is MGHDK and CDR2 SYGVNS. This CDR3 is built from 15 residues. V shed 4 bases, J shed 4 bases, and the junction held 9 bases outside the gene matches. CDR3 loop: CASSARDSQITEAFF. CDR3 nucleotide sequence: TGTGCCAGCAGTGCTCGGGACAGTCAGATCACTGAAGCTTTCTTT.

This clonotype was picked up one time. The J gene is TRBJ1-1, the V gene TRBV10-2; D is unresolved. Germline values: CDR1 WSHSY, CDR2 SAAADI. Trimming stripped 4 bases from V and 6 bases from J, with 9 bases between. The CDR3 spans 12 residues. Written as DNA, the CDR3 is TGCGCCAGCAGTGGAACAGCGTCTGAAGCTTTCTTT. This encodes CASSGTASEAFF.

DNA of the CDR3: TGTGCCTGGAAGTCTGGGACAGGGTTAGACACGCAGTATTTT. Amino acids: CAWKSGTGLDTQYF. This chain connects TRBV30 to TRBJ2-3, with TRBD1 matching 9 bases. The CDR3 loop spans 14 amino acids. The ends lost 4 bases at V and 9 bases at J; junction bases unmatched: 11. Germline values: CDR1 GTSNPN, CDR2 SVGIG (reference sequence).

The V call is TRBV4-1, the J call TRBJ1-1, with TRBD1 matching 7 bases. This CDR3 spans 14 amino acids. Germline assignment: CDR1 MGHRA and CDR2 YSYEKL. V dropped 7 bases and J dropped 5; count of bases not matched to a gene: 10. CDR3 DNA: TGCGCCAGCATGGGGGCGACAGGGATTACTGAAGCTTTCTTT. Its protein is CASMGATGITEAFF.

This CDR3 is CASSEFEGYDTEAFF. The DNA for the CDR3 is TGTGCCAGCAGTGAATTCGAGGGGTACGACACTGAAGCTTTCTTT. The rearrangement joins TRBV25-1 to TRBJ1-1; D perhaps matches TRBD1 (5 bases). Germline V gene data show CDR1 as MGHDK and CDR2 as SYGVNS. The CDR3 length is 15 residues. V gave up 1 base and J gave up 3 bases, with 12 bases separating them. The whole variable domain, filled in from reference TRBV25-1 and TRBJ1-1, reads EADIYQTPRYLVIGTGKKITLECSQTMGHDKMYWYQQDPGMELHLIHYSYGVNSTEKGDLSSESTVSRIRTEHFPLTLESARPSHTSQYLCASSEFEGYDTEAFFGQGTRLTVV.

The CDR3 DNA follows: TGTGCCAGCAGTCCACACAGGGGGCAGCGGAACACTGAAGCTTTCTTT. The encoded protein is CASSPHRGQRNTEAFF. The chain uses TRBV27 and TRBJ1-1; 9 bases map to TRBD1. The J segment lost 1 base and the V segment lost 5 bases, leaving 8 bases of the junction unmatched. CDR3 length equals 16 residues. CDR1 and CDR2 from the germline V gene are MNHEY and SMNVEV (reference sequence).